Each of the 26 T cell receptor beta chains below was sequenced from the same sample in a study of cytomegalovirus exposure and HLA in healthy donors. The PCR had 60 Vbeta and 13 Jbeta primers. The method was immunoSEQ multiplex PCR; TCRdb's version includes in-frame clones alone and lacks a portion of them. The sample contains about 150,000 clones, approximately 65% of which appear only once. Sequencing was done on a sample of PBMCs. The origin of the receptors is a woman aged 60-70 years in good health and CMV-seronegative.

This clone was counted only a few times. The chain combines TRBV7-2 with TRBJ1-1; D unclear. The CDR3 totals 13 residues. Trimming took 0 bases from V and 5 from J, leaving 7 bases between them. In germline, CDR1 is SGHTA, CDR2 FQGNSA. This chain's CDR3 is CASSLARWTEAFF. DNA of the CDR3: TGTGCCAGCAGCTTAGCCAGGTGGACTGAAGCTTTCTTT.

The chain's CDR3 is CASSEGVAGVGGYTF. In nucleotides, the CDR3 is TGTGCCAGCAGTGAAGGGGTCGCAGGGGTTGGTGGCTACACCTTC. This chain links TRBV2 with TRBJ1-2; TRBD1 might be the D (6 bases). This CDR3 comprises 15 residues. Germline CDR1 SNHLY, CDR2 FYNNEI. Between the trimmed V and J ends, which lost 1 base and 7 bases, there was a span of 16 bases.

The genes are TRBV7-9 and TRBJ2-5; 7 nucleotides agree with TRBD2. V was clipped by 3 bases and J by 2 bases; unmatched bases: 6. There are 15 residues in the CDR3. The germline gives CDR1 SEHNR, CDR2 FQNEAQ (reference sequence). This chain's CDR3 is CASSFSGVPQETQYF. DNA of the CDR3: TGTGCCAGCAGCTTCAGCGGGGTTCCACAAGAGACCCAGTACTTC. The full variable domain, completed using reference TRBV7-9 and TRBJ2-5, is DTGVSQNPRHKITKRGQNVTFRCDPISEHNRLYWYRQTLGQGPEFLTYFQNEAQLEKSRLLSDRFSAERPKGSFSTLEIQRTEQGDSAMYLCASSFSGVPQETQYFGPGTRLLVL.

This sequence joins TRBV18 and TRBJ2-7; 9 nucleotides agree with TRBD2. The CDR3 extends over 17 amino acids. The germline gives CDR1 KGHSH, CDR2 LQKENI. V lost 3 bases to trimming and J lost 0 bases; unmatched junction nucleotides: 9. For the CDR3, the DNA is TGTGCCAGCTCACCGTTGGCTAGCGGGGTCCCCTCCTACGAGCAGTACTTC. This sequence encodes CASSPLASGVPSYEQYF.

This clone was detected a few times. The chain uses TRBV6-1 and TRBJ2-1, with 9 bases matching TRBD2. Germline V gene sequence: CDR1 MNHNS, CDR2 SASEGT. The CDR3 loop spans 15 amino acids. Trimming cost V 4 bases and J 10 bases; bases outside gene matches: 11. The CDR3 sequence: CASSGRLAASGEQFF. The CDR3 DNA reads TGTGCCAGCAGTGGCCGACTAGCGGCCTCGGGAGAGCAGTTCTTC.

The CDR3 sequence is CASSESPSGGQETQYF. The CDR3 DNA sequence: TGTGCCAGCAGTGAAAGTCCTAGCGGGGGCCAAGAGACCCAGTACTTC. The chain carries TRBV2 and TRBJ2-5; TRBD2 agrees at 10 bases. In germline, CDR1 is SNHLY, CDR2 FYNNEI. The CDR3 totals 16 residues. The ends lost 2 bases at V and 1 base at J; junction bases unmatched: 4. Full variable domain (remainder filled in from reference TRBV2 and TRBJ2-5): EPEVTQTPSHQVTQMGQEVILRCVPISNHLYFYWYRQILGQKVEFLVSFYNNEISEKSEIFDDQFSVERPDGSNFTLKIRSTKLEDSAMYFCASSESPSGGQETQYFGPGTRLLVL.

J is TRBJ2-1 and V is TRBV5-6, with 12 bases matching TRBD2. Germline V gene data show CDR1 as SGHDT and CDR2 as YYEEEE. The length of the CDR3 is 15 residues. V shed 0 bases, J shed 8 bases, and the junction held 3 bases outside the gene matches. CDR3 DNA sequence: TGTGCCAGCAGCTTGGGACTAGCGGGGGCCGATGAGCAGTTCTTC. Translation: CASSLGLAGADEQFF.

This clone was recorded a few times. J is TRBJ2-2 and V is TRBV5-1, with D possibly TRBD1 on 6 matching bases. The CDR3 consists of 15 residues. Germline CDR1 and CDR2: SGHRS and YFSETQ. V lost 0 bases and J lost 7, with 13 bases in between. For the CDR3, the DNA is TGCGCCAGCAGCTTGGGGAACAGGGACCACGGGGAGCTGTTTTTT. This encodes CASSLGNRDHGELFF.

This clone appeared once. The chain joins TRBV7-7 to TRBJ1-4, with a tentative D call TRBD1 (5 bases). This CDR3 spans 13 amino acids. The ends were cut back, 1 base at V and 5 bases at J, with 5 bases in the middle. CDR1 is SSHAT, CDR2 FNYEAQ, per germline (reference sequence). As DNA, the CDR3 is TGTGCCAGCAGCTTAGACAGGAATGAAAAACTGTTTTTT. The encoded protein is CASSLDRNEKLFF.

The rearrangement uses TRBV7-3 and TRBJ2-5; TRBD2 aligns across 14 bases. Per the germline V gene, CDR1 is SGHTA and CDR2 is FQGTGA. The CDR3 has 15 residues. With V trimmed by 4 bases and J by 9 bases, 7 bases remained unmatched. This CDR3 is CASSYPGLAGDAQYF. In nucleotides, the CDR3 is TGTGCCAGCAGCTATCCGGGACTAGCGGGGGATGCCCAGTACTTC.

As to this clone: The junction departs from the called germline gene at one end, perhaps through a read error. The chain recombines TRBV7-9 with TRBJ2-7; 14 positions match TRBD2. Germline V CDR1 and CDR2: SEHNR, FQNEAQ (reference sequence). This CDR3 spans 17 amino acids. The CDR3 sequence is CSSSFPTSGRASYEQYF. CDR3 in DNA: TGTTCCAGCAGCTTCCCGACTAGCGGGAGGGCCAGTTACGAGCAGTACTTC.

The CDR3 coding sequence is TGTGCCAGCAGCTTGTGGGTGGGGGGGACTAGCGGGAACGAGCAGTACTTC. It codes for CASSLWVGGTSGNEQYF. The chain uses TRBV5-5 and TRBJ2-7, with 13 positions matching TRBD2. This CDR3 comprises 17 residues. V dropped 1 base and J dropped 5; count of bases not matched to a gene: 9. Germline V gene lookup returns CDR1 SGHKS and CDR2 YYEKEE (reference sequence).

This clone has only a few counts. The chain couples TRBV2 to TRBJ1-5; TRBD1 aligns across 7 bases. CDR1 is SNHLY and CDR2 is FYNNEI in the germline V gene. The CDR3 sequence is 16 residues long. The V and J ends lost 4 bases and 2 bases, in that order; junction bases with no gene match: 8. The CDR3 here is CASSARGLWGNQPQHF. The CDR3 DNA follows: TGTGCCAGCAGTGCAAGGGGGCTCTGGGGCAATCAGCCCCAGCATTTT.

The chain combines TRBV19 with TRBJ2-2; D call uncertain. The V end lost 3 bases, the J end lost 0 bases, and 8 bases lay between the germline ends. This CDR3 spans 15 amino acids. Germline values: CDR1 LNHDA, CDR2 SQIVND (reference sequence). The CDR3 sequence is CASSMYITNTGELFF. The CDR3 bases are TGTGCCAGTAGTATGTATATTACGAACACCGGGGAGCTGTTTTTT.

V is TRBV6-1 and J is TRBJ2-1; TRBD2 aligns across 12 bases. The CDR3 length is 13 residues. CDR1 and CDR2 (germline): MNHNS, SASEGT. Trimming removed 6 bases from V and 8 bases from J; junction bases left unmatched: 2. CDR3 sequence: CASSTSGGYEQFF. In DNA, the CDR3 is TGTGCCAGCAGCACTAGCGGGGGGTATGAGCAGTTCTTC.

V is TRBV5-1 and J is TRBJ2-7, with D possibly TRBD1 on 6 matching bases. V shed 4 bases and J shed 3 bases, with 8 bases lying between them. This CDR3 spans 12 amino acids. Germline loops: CDR1 SGHRS, CDR2 YFSETQ. CDR3 nucleotide sequence: TGCGCCAGCAGCAAGGGGGACTACGAGCAGTACTTC. This translates into CASSKGDYEQYF.

The chain has TRBV9 and TRBJ2-5, with TRBD2 matching 11 bases. Trimming cost V 4 bases and J 1 base; bases outside gene matches: 6. This CDR3 has 16 residues. Germline V lookup: CDR1 SGDLS, CDR2 YYNGEE. In nucleotides, the CDR3 is TGTGCCAGCAGCACCTCCCTAGCGGGGGGCCAAGAGACCCAGTACTTC. Its protein is CASSTSLAGGQETQYF.

This clone turned up a few times. CDR3 in amino acids: CASSLVQASEAFF. The CDR3, as DNA: TGTGCCAGCAGCTTAGTGCAGGCTTCTGAAGCTTTCTTT. The chain recombines TRBV7-6 with TRBJ1-1; D is undetermined. This CDR3 is 13 amino acids long. The germline gives CDR1 SGHVS, CDR2 FNYEAQ. The V end lost 1 base, the J end lost 6 bases, and 9 bases lay between the germline ends.

The V and J genes are TRBV4-2 and TRBJ2-7; TRBD1 aligns across 7 bases. The V gene's germline CDR1 is LGHNA and CDR2 YNFKEQ. CDR3 length: 14 amino acids. The V segment lost 1 base and the J segment 6 bases; nucleotides outside the gene matches: 6. Here the CDR3 reads CASSQVGGSLEQYF. CDR3 coding DNA: TGTGCCAGCAGCCAAGTAGGGGGCTCCCTCGAGCAGTACTTC.

This clone was detected only once. The chain joins TRBV5-1 to TRBJ2-1; D might be TRBD1 (7 bases). The CDR3 extends over 14 amino acids. Per the germline V gene, CDR1 is SGHRS and CDR2 is YFSETQ. V was cut by 1 base and J by 6 bases, with 11 bases left in between. The CDR3, as DNA: TGCGCCAGCAGCTTGCGACAGGGAGGCAATGAGCAGTTCTTC. The encoded protein is CASSLRQGGNEQFF.

The chain has TRBV21-1 and TRBJ1-5; the table gives TRBD1 as D, unverified against the DNA. TRBV21-1 is deemed a pseudogene. The CDR3 loop spans 15 amino acids. CDR3 sequence: CASSKSGAYNQPQHF. DNA for the CDR3: TGTGCCAGCAGCAAATCAGGGGCGTACAATCAGCCCCAGCATTTT.

V usage is TRBV7-6 and J usage is TRBJ2-7, with 7 bases aligning to TRBD2. Germline V gene sequence: CDR1 SGHVS, CDR2 FNYEAQ. This CDR3 spans 16 amino acids. V gave up 1 base and J gave up 1 base; unmatched junction bases: 7. CDR3 coding DNA: TGTGCCAGCAGCTTAGAGGCGGGAGTAGGGTCCTACGAGCAGTACTTC. Amino acid sequence: CASSLEAGVGSYEQYF.

The DNA of the CDR3 is TGTGCCAGCACCACCGGGACAGCGGCGCGGGGCTACACCTTC. The encoded protein is CASTTGTAARGYTF. The chain employs TRBV19 and TRBJ1-2; 7 bases agree with TRBD1. V lost 9 bases and J lost 8; bases outside the gene matches: 15. The germline CDR1 and CDR2 sequences are LNHDA and SQIVND (reference sequence). This CDR3 has 14 residues.

The chain links TRBV5-1 to TRBJ2-3; 9 bases align to TRBD1. V lost 4 bases and J lost 1; bases outside the gene matches: 4. This CDR3 contains 15 residues. The V gene's germline CDR1 is SGHRS and CDR2 YFSETQ. For the CDR3, the DNA is TGCGCCAGCAGCATACAGGGGGCAGGCACAGATACGCAGTATTTT. Protein: CASSIQGAGTDTQYF.

The genes are TRBV5-1 and TRBJ2-5; D possibly corresponds to TRBD1 (6 bases). The ends were cut back, 4 bases at V and 0 bases at J, with 13 bases in the middle. The length of the CDR3 is 15 residues. The germline CDR1 and CDR2 sequences are SGHRS and YFSETQ. DNA for the CDR3: TGCGCCAGCAGCCGCACCCAGGGGTACCAAGAGACCCAGTACTTC. Translation gives CASSRTQGYQETQYF.

A remark on this clone: This same CDR3 is encoded by further DNA sequences in the sample. The chain links TRBV11-3 to TRBJ2-3; possible D gene TRBD2, 6 bases. This CDR3 has 14 residues. Germline assignment: CDR1 SGHNT and CDR2 YENEEA. Trimming took off 4 bases at V and 5 bases at J, with 13 bases between the two ends. The CDR3 sequence is CASSSSGRGDTQYF. The CDR3 DNA sequence: TGTGCCAGCAGCTCATCAGGGCGGGGAGATACGCAGTATTTT.